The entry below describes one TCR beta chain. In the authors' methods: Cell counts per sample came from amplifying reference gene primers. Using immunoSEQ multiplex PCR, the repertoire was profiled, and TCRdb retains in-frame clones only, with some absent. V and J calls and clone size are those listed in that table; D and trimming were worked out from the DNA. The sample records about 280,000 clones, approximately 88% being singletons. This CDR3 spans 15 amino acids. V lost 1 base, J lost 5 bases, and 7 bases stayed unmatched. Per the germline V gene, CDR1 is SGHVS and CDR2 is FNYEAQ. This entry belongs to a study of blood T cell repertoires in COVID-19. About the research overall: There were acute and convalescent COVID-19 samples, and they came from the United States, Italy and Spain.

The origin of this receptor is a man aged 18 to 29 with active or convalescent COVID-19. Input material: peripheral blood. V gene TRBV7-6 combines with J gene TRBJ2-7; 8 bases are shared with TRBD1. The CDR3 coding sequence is TGTGCCAGCAGCTTAGGTTCTTCAGGGGGCAACGAGCAGTACTTC. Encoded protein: CASSLGSSGGNEQYF.